Following are 28 T cell receptor beta chains from one sample sequenced in a study of T cell responses to AZD1222 COVID-19 vaccine. Assay used: immunoSEQ multiplex PCR; TCRdb lists only in-frame clones, some missing. This repertoire shows 120,000 to 150,000 clones, around nine tenths found once; its top ten account for 2.5% to 3.5%. The input for sequencing was peripheral blood, taken 28 days after the second AZD1222 dose. The receptors were gathered from an adult who received the AZD1222 COVID-19 vaccine.

V is TRBV19 and J is TRBJ2-5; 10 bases map to TRBD2. J lost 5 bases, V lost 4 bases, and 10 bases had no gene match. Germline CDR1 LNHDA, CDR2 SQIVND (reference sequence). CDR3 length: 16 residues. This chain's CDR3 is CASSTLLAGARETQYF. DNA for the CDR3: TGTGCCAGTAGTACCCTGCTAGCGGGAGCCCGGGAGACCCAGTACTTC.

Only a few counts were recorded for this clone. This CDR3 reads CASSFAGAGNTIYF. In DNA form, the CDR3 reads TGTGCCAGCAGCTTCGCAGGAGCTGGAAACACCATATATTTT. The chain uses TRBV5-4 and TRBJ1-3; D unclear. With 2 bases removed from V and 2 bases from J, the gap between germline ends came to 8 bases. The CDR3 runs 14 residues. Germline-derived CDR1 and CDR2 are SGHNT and YYREEE (reference sequence).

V and J are TRBV5-6 and TRBJ1-2; D is ambiguous. V gave up 4 bases and J gave up 2 bases, with 21 bases separating them. The germline gives CDR1 SGHDT, CDR2 YYEEEE. The CDR3 is made up of 17 amino acids. The CDR3 DNA reads as TGTGCCAGCAGCAGTCGACGGATTGCAATATTAAACTATGGCTACACCTTC. As protein: CASSSRRIAILNYGYTF.

The V and J genes are TRBV6-2 or TRBV6-3 and TRBJ1-6; D may be TRBD1 (5 bases). CDR3 length equals 19 residues. V was shortened by 5 bases and J by 5 bases, with 25 bases between the two germline ends. The germline gives CDR1 MNHEY, CDR2 SVGEGT. Written as DNA, the CDR3 is TGTGCCAGCAGTACCCGACATGGAGACCGGGGGGGTGATAATTCACCCCTCCACTTT. This sequence encodes CASSTRHGDRGGDNSPLHF.

The chain uses TRBV7-2 and TRBJ2-1; D gene uncertain. V was trimmed by 5 bases and J by 5 bases, leaving 10 bases between them. Germline V lookup: CDR1 SGHTA, CDR2 FQGNSA. The CDR3 is 13 amino acids. The CDR3 region is CASSLRRDNEQFF. The CDR3 nucleotides are TGTGCCAGCAGCCTCAGACGGGACAATGAGCAGTTCTTC.

This chain uses TRBV18 with TRBJ2-5; TRBD1 is a possible D gene (6 bases). CDR3 length: 13 residues. V shed 3 bases and J shed 5 bases, with 10 bases lying between them. CDR1 and CDR2 (germline): KGHSH, LQKENI. The CDR3 sequence: CASSPTTGETQYF. Here the CDR3 DNA reads TGTGCCAGCTCACCCACTACAGGGGAGACCCAGTACTTC. Filled out from reference TRBV18 and TRBJ2-5, the complete variable domain reads NAGVMQNPRHLVRRRGQEARLRCSPMKGHSHVYWYRQLPEEGLKFMVYLQKENIIDESGMPKERFSAEFPKEGPSILRIQQVVRGDSAAYFCASSPTTGETQYFGPGTRLLVL.

CDR3 DNA: TGCAGCGTTGAACTAGCGGGTGCTCAAGAGCAGTACTTC. Encoded protein: CSVELAGAQEQYF. The chain is built from TRBV29-1 and TRBJ2-7; 8 nucleotides match TRBD2. The CDR3 contains 13 residues. The germline V gene has CDR1 SQVTM and CDR2 ANQGSEA. V lost 2 bases, J lost 7 bases, and 7 bases stayed unmatched.

This chain connects TRBV6-5 to TRBJ2-7; the match to TRBD2 covers 12 bases. This CDR3 region has 15 residues. The junction had 3 bases not matched to a gene; V was cut back by 6 bases and J by 0 bases. Germline CDR1 and CDR2: MNHEY and SVGAGI. The CDR3 coding sequence is TGTGCCAGCAGACGGACTAGCGGGGACTCCTACGAGCAGTACTTC. Amino acid sequence: CASRRTSGDSYEQYF.

The chain employs TRBV9 and TRBJ1-1; D remains unclear. Trimming removed 4 bases from V and 6 bases from J, with 19 bases in between. This CDR3 spans 15 amino acids. Germline CDR1 SGDLS, CDR2 YYNGEE. In DNA form, the CDR3 reads TGTGCCAGCAGCCTCCGGGTCAGCCACGACGCTGAAGCTTTCTTT. Amino acids: CASSLRVSHDAEAFF.

The table lists this clone with a few counts. The rearrangement links TRBV19 to TRBJ1-4; 8 positions agree with TRBD1. V shed 6 bases, J shed 7 bases, and the junction held 10 bases outside the gene matches. The CDR3 length is 15 residues. The germline CDR1 and CDR2 sequences are LNHDA and SQIVND (reference sequence). For the CDR3, the DNA is TGTGCCAGTAGCATAACCTGGACAGGGTCTGAAAAACTGTTTTTT. This gives the protein CASSITWTGSEKLFF.

The V call is TRBV7-9, the J call TRBJ2-2; TRBD2 might be the D (6 bases). The CDR3 loop spans 14 amino acids. Germline lookup yields CDR1 SEHNR and CDR2 FQNEAQ (reference sequence). V was trimmed by 3 bases and J by 5 bases, leaving 10 bases between them. The CDR3 bases are TGTGCCAGCAGCTTGACTAGTCCGACCGGGGAGCTGTTTTTT. Translated, it gives CASSLTSPTGELFF.

The chain combines TRBV6-5 with TRBJ1-1; TRBD1 might be the D (5 bases). The length of the CDR3 is 13 residues. The V and J ends lost 4 bases and 1 base respectively, with 7 bases between them. The germline V gene encodes CDR1 MNHEY and CDR2 SVGAGI. The CDR3 region is CASSFQGNTEAFF. The CDR3, as DNA: TGTGCCAGCAGTTTTCAGGGGAACACTGAAGCTTTCTTT.

V gene TRBV5-4 combines with J gene TRBJ2-1; TRBD2 matches at 13 bases. The CDR3 sequence is 15 residues long. CDR1 SGHNT and CDR2 YYREEE come from the germline V gene (reference sequence). Trimming took 4 bases from V and 5 from J; bases not matched to a gene: 3. The CDR3 coding sequence is TGTGCCAGCAGCGGACTAGCGGGGGTCAACAATGAGCAGTTCTTC. Its protein is CASSGLAGVNNEQFF.

The chain couples TRBV2 to TRBJ2-1; D is unresolved. V was pared by 3 bases and J by 6 bases, with 24 bases between. Germline assignment: CDR1 SNHLY and CDR2 FYNNEI. The CDR3 has 18 residues. The CDR3 region has the DNA TGTGCCAGCAGTGACCCTGGCGAACCAGTCGCCATGTTCAATGAGCAGTTCTTC. This encodes CASSDPGEPVAMFNEQFF.

This chain links TRBV11-2 with TRBJ2-2; TRBD1 is a possible D gene (5 bases). Trimming took off 0 bases at V and 6 bases at J, with 14 bases between the two ends. The CDR3 spans 16 residues. CDR1 and CDR2 (germline): SGHAT, FQNNGV. The CDR3 bases are TGTGCCAGCAGCTTAGATCAGCAGGGAAGGTCCGGGGAGCTGTTTTTT. Protein sequence: CASSLDQQGRSGELFF.

The chain uses TRBV4-3 and TRBJ1-2; the match to TRBD1 covers 8 bases. Trimming cost V 4 bases and J 4 bases; bases outside gene matches: 11. Germline V gene data show CDR1 as LGHNA and CDR2 as YSLEER. The CDR3 spans 16 residues. The CDR3 protein is CASSPDRGGSVYGYTF. CDR3 bases: TGCGCCAGCAGCCCCGACAGGGGAGGTAGTGTCTATGGCTACACCTTC.

This clone was observed a single time. This chain connects TRBV2 to TRBJ2-1; D not resolved. Trimming stripped 6 bases from V and 4 bases from J, with 10 bases between. This CDR3 has 13 amino acids. Germline V gene lookup returns CDR1 SNHLY and CDR2 FYNNEI. The CDR3 loop reads CASSQSGYNEQFF. CDR3 DNA: TGTGCCAGCAGCCAGAGTGGGTACAATGAGCAGTTCTTC. Supplemented by reference TRBV2 and TRBJ2-1, the full variable domain reads EPEVTQTPSHQVTQMGQEVILRCVPISNHLYFYWYRQILGQKVEFLVSFYNNEISEKSEIFDDQFSVERPDGSNFTLKIRSTKLEDSAMYFCASSQSGYNEQFFGPGTRLTVL.

J is TRBJ2-1 and V is TRBV9, with TRBD1 matching over 7 bases. The germline V gene has CDR1 SGDLS and CDR2 YYNGEE. The CDR3 is 13 residues long. Unmatched junction bases numbered 3, after V lost 4 bases and J lost 5 bases. The CDR3 reads CASSQGVNNEQFF. CDR3 nucleotide sequence: TGTGCCAGCAGCCAGGGGGTTAACAATGAGCAGTTCTTC. The entire variable domain, with the rest obtained from reference TRBV9 and TRBJ2-1, is as follows: DSGVTQTPKHLITATGQRVTLRCSPRSGDLSVYWYQQSLDQGLQFLIQYYNGEERAKGNILERFSAQQFPDLHSELNLSSLELGDSALYFCASSQGVNNEQFFGPGTRLTVL.

This chain joins TRBV5-1 and TRBJ2-7, with D unresolved. The germline gives CDR1 SGHRS, CDR2 YFSETQ. V was shortened by 1 base and J by 5 bases, with 7 bases between the two germline ends. The CDR3 is 12 amino acids. This CDR3 reads CASSLFGNEQYF. The CDR3 DNA is TGCGCCAGCAGCTTGTTCGGAAACGAGCAGTACTTC.

The genes are TRBV2 and TRBJ1-2, with D tentatively TRBD1 (5 bases). Germline-derived CDR1 and CDR2 are SNHLY and FYNNEI. This CDR3 has 16 residues. V was pared by 5 bases and J by 5 bases, with 21 bases between. The CDR3, as DNA: TGTGCCAGCAGTAAAAAAAGGGAGACAGTTTCATATGGCTACACCTTC. Its protein is CASSKKRETVSYGYTF. The entire variable domain, with the rest obtained from reference TRBV2 and TRBJ1-2, is as follows: EPEVTQTPSHQVTQMGQEVILRCVPISNHLYFYWYRQILGQKVEFLVSFYNNEISEKSEIFDDQFSVERPDGSNFTLKIRSTKLEDSAMYFCASSKKRETVSYGYTFGSGTRLTVV.

CDR3 sequence reads: CASSPGTGGIYRETQYF. CDR3 nucleotide sequence: TGTGCCAGCAGCCCAGGGACAGGGGGCATCTATAGGGAGACCCAGTACTTC. The chain has TRBV5-4 and TRBJ2-5, with 12 bases that match TRBD1. Germline-derived CDR1 and CDR2 are SGHNT and YYREEE (reference sequence). This CDR3 region has 17 residues. Trimming cost V 4 bases and J 5 bases; bases outside gene matches: 12.

This clone came up a few times. The V call is TRBV24-1, the J call TRBJ2-5; unclear D gene. CDR1 is KGHDR, CDR2 SFDVKD, per germline. There are 15 residues in the CDR3. V was trimmed by 2 bases and J by 3 bases, leaving 12 bases between them. CDR3 nucleotides: TGTGCCACCAGTGATTCGGTCGTTCTGGAAGAGACCCAGTACTTC. Protein sequence: CATSDSVVLEETQYF.

V usage is TRBV3-1 (or the pseudogene TRBV3-2) and J usage is TRBJ2-5; 7 nucleotides align to TRBD1. CDR1 is LGHDT and CDR2 is YNNKEL in the germline V gene (reference sequence). The V gene end was trimmed by 5 bases and the J gene end by 3 bases; junction bases not matched to a gene: 6. The CDR3 sequence is 14 residues long. The CDR3 DNA reads TGTGCCAGCAGCTACCTTACAGGGGAAGAGACCCAGTACTTC. Protein: CASSYLTGEETQYF.

The J gene is TRBJ2-7, the V gene TRBV5-4; TRBD2 is a possible D gene (7 bases). This CDR3 comprises 15 residues. Per germline, CDR1 SGHNT and CDR2 YYREEE (reference sequence). Deletions cut 3 bases from V and 2 bases from J, with 15 bases between. CDR3: CASSSGGHDAYEQYF. The CDR3 region has the DNA TGTGCCAGCAGCTCGGGGGGACACGACGCCTACGAGCAGTACTTC.

CDR3 protein: CAGWTPQGRDTEAFF. The CDR3 coding sequence is TGTGCCGGCTGGACCCCCCAAGGCAGGGACACTGAAGCTTTCTTT. This sequence joins TRBV6-6 and TRBJ1-1; D may be TRBD1 (5 bases). This CDR3 has 15 amino acids. Germline V lookup: CDR1 MNHNY, CDR2 SVGAGI (reference sequence). V dropped 11 bases and J dropped 3 bases, with 22 bases sitting between them.

The chain links TRBV7-8 to TRBJ1-1; no definite D call. Looked up from germline, CDR1 is SGHVS and CDR2 is FQNEAQ. V was shortened by 2 bases and J by 8 bases, with 6 bases between the two germline ends. The CDR3 sequence is 11 residues long. This CDR3 reads CASSLMTEAFF. DNA for the CDR3: TGTGCCAGCAGCTTAATGACAGAAGCTTTCTTT.

V is TRBV5-4 and J is TRBJ2-7; TRBD1 aligns across 8 bases. The CDR3 covers 15 residues. Unmatched junction bases numbered 10, after V lost 2 bases and J lost 6 bases. Germline values: CDR1 SGHNT, CDR2 YYREEE (reference sequence). The CDR3 DNA sequence: TGTGCCAGCAGCTTCCGGCAGGGGGCTTTTTCCGAGCAGTACTTC. Residues: CASSFRQGAFSEQYF.

The gene calls are TRBV11-1 and TRBJ2-2; D remains unclear. Per the germline V gene, CDR1 is SGHAT and CDR2 is FQDESV (reference sequence). V was pared by 5 bases and J by 3 bases, with 13 bases between. The CDR3 spans 15 residues. The CDR3 loop is CASSLARWDTGELFF. CDR3 nucleotide sequence: TGTGCCAGCAGCCTGGCCAGGTGGGACACCGGGGAGCTGTTTTTT.